This T cell receptor beta chain was sequenced during a study of tumor and adjacent non-tumor tissue in lung cancer. Whole-study findings and limits: Significantly higher TCR diversity was found in tumor than normal lung.

CDR1 is SGHDT and CDR2 is YYEEEE in the germline V gene. The CDR3 sequence is 15 residues long. For this clonotype: Its antigen is undetermined.

A modified ARM-PCR protocol with three rounds of nested PCR amplified TCRbeta. Each CDR3 protein is one row after TCRdb ran MiXCR on the multiplex PCR reads. Among about 68,000 distinct CDR3 sequences listed, 50% to 60% were seen once. RNA was extracted from bulk tissue without any cell sorting. This clonotype originated in a man aged 45 to 65 with non-small cell lung cancer. Sequencing used lung tumor tissue. V usage is TRBV5-6 and J usage is TRBJ2-1, with 8 bases that match TRBD2. Here the CDR3 reads CVCSLGLDNLNEQFF. In nucleotides, the CDR3 is TGTGTCTGCAGCTTGGGACTAGATAACCTCAATGAGCAGTTCTTC.